This T cell receptor beta chain was captured in a study of CD8 T cell repertoires and HIV-1 epitope variants. At the level of the study: Twenty-five autologous and known Gag and Nef epitope variant peptides each stimulated T cells separately. Cultures ran roughly ten days, with IL-2, IL-7 and IL-15 added on days 3 and 7.

The CDR3 runs 18 residues. Germline CDR1 reads MNHNS; CDR2 reads SASEGT. Trimming left V 0 bases short and J 0 bases short, with 18 bases between. Points from the study as a whole: Roughly nine antigen-specific TCR beta clonotypes were found; more than five seemed cross-reactive to variants.

On this clone: The antigen remains undetermined.

Using immunoSEQ multiplex PCR, the repertoire was profiled, and TCRdb retains in-frame clones only, with some absent. The sample holds tens of thousands of clones, roughly four fifths seen once. The receptor's source is a male donor with HIV. The genes are TRBV6-1 and TRBJ2-7, with D possibly matching TRBD1 (5 bases). The sequenced sample was uncultured baseline CD8+ T cells from peripheral blood mononuclear cells (PBMCs). CDR3 bases: TGTGCCAGCAGTGAAGCGGGTCGACAGATACGGCCCTCCTACGAGCAGTACTTC. This sequence encodes CASSEAGRQIRPSYEQYF.